Sequencing of this T cell receptor (beta chain) was carried out in a study of T cell responses to AZD1222 COVID-19 vaccine. Study-level findings and limits: Clonal diversity was possibly underestimated; the donors were predominantly white British and more often female.

The table came from immunoSEQ multiplex PCR; TCRdb's copy has only in-frame clones and leaves some out. The table lists about 200,000 clones, 94% of them singletons, with approximately 1.7% in the top ten. The CDR3 runs 15 residues. The ends were cut back, 5 bases at V and 1 base at J, with 14 bases in the middle. From germline, CDR1 is SGHVS and CDR2 FQNEAQ. As regards this clone: Its antigen remains unidentified.

Sequencing was performed on peripheral blood, taken 28 days after the second dose of the MenACWY control vaccine. The gene calls are TRBV7-8 and TRBJ2-5; D perhaps matches TRBD1 (6 bases). The TCR was taken from an adult who received the MenACWY meningococcal vaccine as a control. The CDR3 protein is CASSPHRDTQETQYF. CDR3 coding DNA: TGTGCCAGCAGCCCGCACCGGGACACCCAAGAGACCCAGTACTTC.